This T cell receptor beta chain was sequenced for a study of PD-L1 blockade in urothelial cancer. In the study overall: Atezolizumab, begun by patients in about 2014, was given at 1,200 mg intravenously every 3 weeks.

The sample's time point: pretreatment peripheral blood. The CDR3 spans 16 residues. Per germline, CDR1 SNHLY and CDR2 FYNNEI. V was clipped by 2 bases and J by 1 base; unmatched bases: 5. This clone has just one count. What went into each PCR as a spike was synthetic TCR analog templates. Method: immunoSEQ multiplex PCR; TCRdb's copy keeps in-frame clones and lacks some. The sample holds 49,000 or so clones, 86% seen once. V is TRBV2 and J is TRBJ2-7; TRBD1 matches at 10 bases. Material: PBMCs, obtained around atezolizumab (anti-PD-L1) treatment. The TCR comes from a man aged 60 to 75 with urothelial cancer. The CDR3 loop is CASSESEGQGSYEQYF. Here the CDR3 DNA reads TGTGCCAGCAGTGAAAGTGAGGGACAGGGGTCCTACGAGCAGTACTTC.